Each of the 21 T cell receptor beta chains below was sequenced from the same sample in a study of T cells after yellow fever vaccination. MiXCR, run by TCRdb on the 5' RACE reads, gives a single entry per CDR3 protein. Of around 500,000 distinct CDR3 sequences listed, 21% are singletons. Here the sequenced sample was PBMCs, taken about 20 days after the first yellow fever vaccination. The receptors shown here come from a man in his late teens or twenties who received the YFV17D yellow fever vaccine.

Only a few counts were recorded for this clonotype. The rearrangement joins TRBV27 to TRBJ1-1; D is uncertain. Germline V CDR1 and CDR2: MNHEY, SMNVEV (reference sequence). V was trimmed by 4 bases and J by 8 bases, leaving 17 bases between them. The length of the CDR3 is 14 residues. CDR3 protein: CASSSSTGGNEAFF. In DNA, the CDR3 is TGTGCCAGCAGTTCCTCTACTGGAGGGAACGAAGCTTTCTTT.

This clonotype was picked up one time. This rearrangement joins TRBV5-4 to TRBJ2-3, with D possibly TRBD1 on 7 matching bases. Germline CDR1 reads SGHNT; CDR2 reads YYREEE (reference sequence). Deletions cut 6 bases from V and 2 bases from J, with 22 bases between. The CDR3 runs to 17 residues. CDR3 region: CASNLRGGGLPTDTQYF. The CDR3 nucleotides read TGTGCCAGCAACCTTAGAGGAGGGGGCCTCCCCACAGATACGCAGTATTTT.

This clonotype was observed many times. The chain combines TRBV6-4 with TRBJ1-6; D is ambiguous. Per the germline V gene, CDR1 is MRHNA and CDR2 is SNTAGT. This CDR3 spans 14 amino acids. The V end lost 2 bases, the J end lost 4 bases, and 6 bases lay between the germline ends. The CDR3 loop reads CASSDNGYNSPLHF. In DNA, the CDR3 is TGTGCCAGCAGTGACAACGGGTATAATTCACCCCTCCACTTT.

This clonotype has a count of ten or more. This sequence joins TRBV5-4 and TRBJ2-2; tentative D call: TRBD2 (6 bases). This CDR3 comprises 14 residues. The ends were cut back, 4 bases at V and 5 bases at J, with 12 bases in the middle. Germline lookup yields CDR1 SGHNT and CDR2 YYREEE (reference sequence). As DNA, the CDR3 is TGTGCCAGCAGCGGGGGACTGTGGACCGGGGAGCTGTTTTTT. It encodes CASSGGLWTGELFF.

The table lists this clonotype with many counts. The rearrangement uses TRBV7-2 and TRBJ2-5, with 8 bases that match TRBD1. The CDR3 is 14 amino acids. The trim removed 4 bases at V and 5 bases at J, leaving 6 bases unmatched. From germline, CDR1 is SGHTA and CDR2 FQGNSA. The DNA for the CDR3 is TGTGCCAGCAGCTCCCTGGACAGGGCCGAGACCCAGTACTTC. This codes for CASSSLDRAETQYF. The full variable domain, with the rest looked up from reference TRBV7-2 and TRBJ2-5, is GAGVSQSPSNKVTEKGKDVELRCDPISGHTALYWYRQSLGQGLEFLIYFQGNSAPDKSGLPSDRFSAERTGGSVSTLTIQRTQQEDSAVYLCASSSLDRAETQYFGPGTRLLVL.

This clonotype was detected a few times. This chain uses TRBV10-3 with TRBJ1-1; D unclear. Trimming stripped 6 bases from V and 4 bases from J, with 15 bases between. The V gene's germline CDR1 is ENHRY and CDR2 SYGVKD. CDR3 length equals 14 residues. CDR3 residues: CAIRTSGLGTEAFF. The CDR3 nucleotides read TGTGCCATCAGGACTTCGGGCCTGGGCACTGAAGCTTTCTTT.

The V and J genes are TRBV15 and TRBJ2-7; 8 bases agree with TRBD1. In germline, CDR1 is LNHNV, CDR2 YYDKDF (reference sequence). CDR3 size: 13 residues. Unmatched junction bases numbered 2, after V lost 1 base and J lost 6 bases. Here the CDR3 reads CATSRADRAEQYV. The CDR3 DNA is TGTGCCACCAGCAGAGCGGACAGGGCCGAGCAGTACGTC.

V gene TRBV7-9 combines with J gene TRBJ2-7; the D gene is possibly TRBD1 (6 bases). The CDR3 runs to 13 residues. CDR1 SEHNR and CDR2 FQNEAQ come from the germline V gene (reference sequence). DNA for the CDR3: TGTGCCAGCAGCTCCGGGACAAACCTTCCTCTGGACGTC. This translates into CASSSGTNLPLDV.

This clonotype was seen ten or more times. The chain has TRBV27 and TRBJ2-3; 11 nucleotides line up with TRBD2. The CDR3 runs to 15 residues. Trimming removed 6 bases from V and 4 bases from J; junction bases left unmatched: 6. Germline V lookup: CDR1 MNHEY, CDR2 SMNVEV (reference sequence). CDR3 sequence reads: CASSPGTSGADTQYF. As DNA, the CDR3 is TGTGCCAGCAGCCCCGGGACTAGCGGTGCAGATACGCAGTATTTT.

The chain has TRBV29-1 and TRBJ2-2; TRBD1 might be the D (6 bases). CDR1 SQVTM and CDR2 ANQGSEA come from the germline V gene. V lost 5 bases to trimming and J lost 6 bases, with 16 bases between them. The CDR3 sequence is 14 residues long. The CDR3 region has the DNA TGCAGCGTTTTTCTGGACAGTACTCCCGGGGAGCTGTTTTTT. It yields the protein CSVFLDSTPGELFF.

This clonotype was recorded a few times. The CDR3 protein is CASTRTRLATQYF. The CDR3 DNA sequence: TGTGCCAGCACACGGACCCGGCTAGCTACGCAGTATTTT. The rearrangement joins TRBV12-3 or TRBV12-4 to TRBJ2-3; tentatively, D is TRBD2 (5 bases). This CDR3 has 13 residues. V lost 7 bases to trimming and J lost 8 bases, with 16 bases between them.

Only a few counts were recorded for this clonotype. J is TRBJ2-7 and V is TRBV4-2; weak D call: TRBD2 (6 bases). There are 13 residues in the CDR3. V lost 4 bases to trimming and J lost 6 bases, with 13 bases between them. Germline loops: CDR1 LGHNA, CDR2 YNFKEQ. The CDR3 DNA sequence: TGTGCCAGCAGCCCCCCTGCGGGAAGCGAGCAGTACTTC. Amino acid sequence: CASSPPAGSEQYF.

This clonotype was found once. This sequence joins TRBV30 and TRBJ1-1; D unclear. Germline CDR1 reads GTSNPN; CDR2 reads SVGIG (reference sequence). Trimming took off 2 bases at V and 4 bases at J, with 5 bases between the two ends. The CDR3 covers 11 residues. This CDR3 is CAWSLFTEAFF. CDR3 sequence (DNA): TGTGCCTGGAGTCTATTCACTGAAGCTTTCTTT.

This clonotype turned up a few times. This sequence joins TRBV7-2 and TRBJ2-7, with TRBD1 identical over 12 bases. This CDR3 is built from 16 residues. Germline CDR1 is SGHTA and CDR2 is FQGNSA. V gave up 3 bases and J gave up 6 bases; unmatched junction bases: 9. DNA for the CDR3: TGTGCCAGCAGCTTGGGACCGGGACAGGGGGCGATCGAGCAGTACTTC. Its translation: CASSLGPGQGAIEQYF.

V is TRBV19 and J is TRBJ2-3, with D unclear. This CDR3 contains 15 residues. Germline assignment: CDR1 LNHDA and CDR2 SQIVND (reference sequence). Deletions cut 4 bases from V and 4 bases from J, with 15 bases between. CDR3 coding DNA: TGTGCCAGTAGTACGACCTTATTGCAAGCAGATACGCAGTATTTT. The encoded protein is CASSTTLLQADTQYF. Full variable domain (outside the CDR3, taken from reference TRBV19 and TRBJ2-3): DGGITQSPKYLFRKEGQNVTLSCEQNLNHDAMYWYRQDPGQGLRLIYYSQIVNDFQKGDIAEGYSVSREKKESFPLTVTSAQKNPTAFYLCASSTTLLQADTQYFGPGTRLTVL.

The gene calls are TRBV5-1 and TRBJ2-1; 7 bases line up with TRBD1. Trimming took 2 bases from V and 3 from J; bases not matched to a gene: 2. The CDR3 totals 14 residues. Germline V gene sequence: CDR1 SGHRS, CDR2 YFSETQ. The CDR3 sequence is CASSLWDSYNEQFF. The CDR3 nucleotides are TGCGCCAGCAGCTTATGGGACAGCTACAATGAGCAGTTCTTC.

This chain uses TRBV11-2 with TRBJ2-3; possibly TRBD2 for D (5 bases). Trimming shortened V by 6 bases and J by 4 bases, and 20 bases separated the two germline ends. Germline CDR1 is SGHAT and CDR2 is FQNNGV. The CDR3 runs 16 residues. DNA for the CDR3: TGTGCCAGCAGTTCCCTGGTCGGGGTATCGTCAGATACGCAGTATTTT. Amino acid sequence: CASSSLVGVSSDTQYF.

CDR3 coding DNA: TGCGCCAGCAGCCATTCCCGGGGGCGGGGGAATTCACCCCTCCACTTT. Amino acid sequence: CASSHSRGRGNSPLHF. V usage is TRBV4-1 and J usage is TRBJ1-6, with D possibly being TRBD1 (6 bases). V shed 3 bases and J shed 7 bases, with 16 bases lying between them. Germline V gives CDR1 MGHRA, CDR2 YSYEKL. The CDR3 totals 16 residues.

The chain carries TRBV19 and TRBJ1-6; unclear D gene. The length of the CDR3 is 17 residues. The germline V gene has CDR1 LNHDA and CDR2 SQIVND (reference sequence). V dropped 5 bases and J dropped 0 bases, with 14 bases sitting between them. Here the CDR3 DNA reads TGTGCCAGTAGTGGCTACCTAGGGAGCTCCTATAATTCACCCCTCCACTTT. This sequence encodes CASSGYLGSSYNSPLHF.

The rearrangement links TRBV7-9 to TRBJ2-1, with 7 bases fitting TRBD1. The CDR3 runs to 15 residues. CDR1 SEHNR and CDR2 FQNEAQ come from the germline V gene (reference sequence). Trimming cost V 4 bases and J 3 bases; bases outside gene matches: 6. CDR3 sequence (DNA): TGTGCCAGCAGCTCGACAGGGATCATCTACAATGAGCAGTTCTTC. Translation gives CASSSTGIIYNEQFF.

In DNA, the CDR3 is TGCAGTGCTAGGAGTGCAGGGAGCTATAGCAATCAGCCCCAGCATTTT. It encodes CSARSAGSYSNQPQHF. This rearrangement joins TRBV20-1 to TRBJ1-5; weak D call: TRBD1 (5 bases). V lost 3 bases and J 0 bases, leaving 15 bases between the germline ends. The germline V gene has CDR1 DFQATT and CDR2 SNEGSKA (reference sequence). This CDR3 comprises 16 residues.